The rows below give T cell receptor beta chains drawn from one sample of a study of blood T cell repertoires in COVID-19. Some clones are missing from TCRdb's copy, which holds only in-frame ones; the method was immunoSEQ multiplex PCR. The data show 60,000 to 80,000 clones, over 85% seen once. The sample taken for sequencing was peripheral blood. These receptors were taken from a human donor in a cohort sampled during active COVID-19. CDR3s include the opening cysteine and the closing phenylalanine or tryptophan. A D gene is named only where the DNA matches it firmly. Size tells how often a clone was seen (once, few, many) or the class of an expanded clone, and some rows leave it out.

D: -
size: -
J: TRBJ2-3
length: 14
V: TRBV7-9
CDR3: CASSLGGATDTQYF
DNA: TGTGCCAGCAGCTTAGGCGGGGCTACAGATACGCAGTATTTT

D: -
size: -
J: TRBJ1-1
length: 14
V: TRBV3-1/TRBV3-2
CDR3: CASSQVSGANEAFF
DNA: TGTGCCAGCAGCCAAGTGTCTGGGGCCAATGAAGCTTTCTTT

D: -
size: -
J: TRBJ2-7
length: 13
V: TRBV7-8
CDR3: CASSRQVTYEQYF
DNA: TGTGCCAGCAGCCGACAGGTAACCTACGAGCAGTACTTC

D: -
size: -
J: TRBJ2-7
length: 15
V: TRBV5-8
CDR3: CASSLVGQTSYEQYF
DNA: TGTGCCAGCAGCTTGGTTGGACAGACCTCCTACGAGCAGTACTTC

D: -
size: -
J: TRBJ1-5
length: 16
V: TRBV4-1
CDR3: CASSQSSEYSNQPQHF
DNA: TGCGCCAGCAGCCAATCGAGTGAATATAGCAATCAGCCCCAGCATTTT

D: TRBD2
size: -
J: TRBJ2-7
length: 15
V: TRBV6-2/TRBV6-3
CDR3: CASSETSGRIYEQYF
DNA: TGTGCCAGCAGTGAGACTAGCGGGAGGATTTACGAGCAGTACTTC

D: -
size: -
J: TRBJ2-5
length: 15
V: TRBV29-1
CDR3: CSVVSGLERKETQYF
DNA: TGCAGCGTTGTTTCAGGATTAGAGCGGAAAGAGACCCAGTACTTC

D: TRBD2
size: -
J: TRBJ2-3
length: 15
V: TRBV5-4
CDR3: CASSLSGRSTDTQYF
DNA: TGTGCCAGCAGCTTAAGCGGGAGGAGCACAGATACGCAGTATTTT

D: -
size: -
J: TRBJ2-7
length: 12
V: TRBV18
CDR3: CASSPTGYEQYF
DNA: TGTGCCAGCTCACCCACGGGGTACGAGCAGTACTTC

D: TRBD2
size: -
J: TRBJ2-3
length: 14
V: TRBV7-3
CDR3: CASSPWTSGGRQYF
DNA: TGTGCCAGCAGCCCGTGGACTAGCGGGGGGCGGCAGTATTTT

D: -
size: -
J: TRBJ2-7
length: 15
V: TRBV4-3
CDR3: CASSQDGTFPGEQYF
DNA: TGCGCCAGCAGCCAAGACGGTACATTTCCAGGAGAGCAGTACTTC

D: TRBD2
size: -
J: TRBJ2-1
length: 17
V: TRBV5-4
CDR3: CASSLDSGLAVYNEQFF
DNA: TGTGCCAGCAGCTTGGATTCGGGTCTAGCGGTGTACAATGAGCAGTTCTTC

D: -
size: -
J: TRBJ1-3
length: 13
V: TRBV4-2
CDR3: CASSQGPGNTIYF
DNA: TGTGCCAGCAGCCAAGGGCCTGGAAACACCATATATTTT

D: -
size: -
J: TRBJ2-6
length: 16
V: TRBV18
CDR3: CASSRAGTDGANVLTF
DNA: TGTGCCAGCTCGCGAGCAGGCACCGATGGGGCCAACGTCCTGACTTTC

D: -
size: -
J: TRBJ1-2
length: 10
V: TRBV6-5
CDR3: CASSFDGYTF
DNA: TGTGCCAGCAGCTTCGATGGCTACACCTTC

D: -
size: -
J: TRBJ1-1
length: 17
V: TRBV2
CDR3: CASKFPGQGNINTEAFF
DNA: TGTGCCAGTAAATTTCCGGGGCAGGGGAATATCAACACTGAAGCTTTCTTT

D: -
size: -
J: TRBJ2-3
length: 15
V: TRBV7-2
CDR3: CASSFQGVVPDTQYF
DNA: TGTGCCAGCAGCTTCCAGGGTGTCGTCCCAGATACGCAGTATTTT

D: TRBD2
size: -
J: TRBJ2-2
length: 16
V: TRBV7-9
CDR3: CASSSGLAGNTGELFF
DNA: TGTGCCAGCAGCTCTGGACTAGCGGGGAACACCGGGGAGCTGTTTTTT

D: TRBD1
size: -
J: TRBJ2-5
length: 13
V: TRBV30
CDR3: CAWSETGGETQYF
DNA: TGTGCCTGGAGCGAAACAGGGGGTGAGACCCAGTACTTC

D: -
size: -
J: TRBJ1-5
length: 15
V: TRBV7-2
CDR3: CASSLTQGYNQPQHF
DNA: TGTGCCAGCAGCTTGACCCAGGGATACAATCAGCCCCAGCATTTT

D: TRBD2
size: -
J: TRBJ2-3
length: 17
V: TRBV4-3
CDR3: CASSQVLLAELTDTQYF
DNA: TGCGCCAGCAGCCAAGTTCTCCTAGCGGAGCTCACAGATACGCAGTATTTT

D: TRBD2
size: once
J: TRBJ2-1
length: 15
V: TRBV28
CDR3: CASSLSGGSQNEQFF
DNA: TGTGCCAGCAGTTTGAGCGGCGGGAGTCAGAATGAGCAGTTCTTC

D: -
size: -
J: TRBJ1-2
length: 11
V: TRBV12-3/TRBV12-4
CDR3: CASSLFGGYTF
DNA: TGTGCCAGCAGTTTGTTCGGGGGCTACACCTTC

D: TRBD1
size: -
J: TRBJ1-1
length: 14
V: TRBV2
CDR3: CASSETGANTEAFF
DNA: TGTGCCAGCAGCGAGACAGGGGCGAACACTGAAGCTTTCTTT

D: TRBD1
size: -
J: TRBJ1-3
length: 16
V: TRBV4-3
CDR3: CASSLAGQGTGNTIYF
DNA: TGCGCCAGCAGCCTAGCTGGACAGGGAACTGGAAACACCATATATTTT

D: -
size: -
J: TRBJ2-7
length: 12
V: TRBV12-3/TRBV12-4
CDR3: CASSSQQYEQYF
DNA: TGTGCCAGCAGTTCGCAACAGTACGAGCAGTACTTC

D: TRBD2
size: once
J: TRBJ2-5
length: 15
V: TRBV11-3
CDR3: CASSLVSGSQETQYF
DNA: TGTGCCAGCAGCTTAGTTAGCGGGAGCCAAGAGACCCAGTACTTC

D: TRBD1
size: -
J: TRBJ2-3
length: 11
V: TRBV28
CDR3: CASLEGATQYF
DNA: TGTGCCAGCCTCGAGGGGGCTACGCAGTATTTT

D: TRBD1
size: -
J: TRBJ1-4
length: 14
V: TRBV28
CDR3: CASTLTGTGEKLFF
DNA: TGTGCCAGCACCCTGACCGGGACAGGTGAAAAACTGTTTTTT

D: -
size: -
J: TRBJ2-4
length: 15
V: TRBV7-2
CDR3: CASSSSGSVGDIQYF
DNA: TGTGCCAGCAGCTCCTCCGGGAGCGTGGGGGACATTCAGTACTTC

D: -
size: -
J: TRBJ2-5
length: 13
V: TRBV18
CDR3: CASSPGSQETQYF
DNA: TGTGCCAGCTCACCAGGCAGCCAAGAGACCCAGTACTTC

D: -
size: once
J: TRBJ1-5
length: 16
V: TRBV21-1
CDR3: CASSKVGTGGGQPQHF
DNA: TGTGCCAGCAGCAAAGTTGGGACAGGGGGTGGACAGCCCCAGCATTTT

D: -
size: -
J: TRBJ1-5
length: 13
V: TRBV7-6
CDR3: CASSLASSGPQHF
DNA: TGTGCCAGCAGCTTAGCTTCCTCGGGTCCCCAGCATTTT

D: -
size: -
J: TRBJ1-1
length: 13
V: TRBV6-5
CDR3: CASTSGKNTEAFF
DNA: TGTGCCAGCACCTCCGGGAAGAACACTGAAGCTTTCTTT

D: TRBD2
size: -
J: TRBJ2-1
length: 15
V: TRBV4-3
CDR3: CASSQGSGRVDEQFF
DNA: TGCGCCAGCAGCCAAGGGAGCGGGAGAGTTGATGAGCAGTTCTTC

D: TRBD1
size: once
J: TRBJ1-1
length: 15
V: TRBV27
CDR3: CASSSTGAMNTEAFF
DNA: TGTGCCAGCAGCAGCACAGGGGCAATGAACACTGAAGCTTTCTTT

D: -
size: -
J: TRBJ2-3
length: 14
V: TRBV24-1
CDR3: CATSDRGPTDTQYF
DNA: TGTGCCACCAGTGATCGCGGCCCAACAGATACGCAGTATTTT

D: -
size: -
J: TRBJ2-1
length: 16
V: TRBV5-6
CDR3: CASTHRNLATPNEQFF
DNA: TGTGCCAGCACCCACCGCAACCTCGCTACCCCCAATGAGCAGTTCTTC

D: -
size: -
J: TRBJ1-4
length: 15
V: TRBV5-1
CDR3: CASSLGGLPNEKLFF
DNA: TGCGCCAGCAGCTTGGGGGGACTTCCTAATGAAAAACTGTTTTTT

D: -
size: once
J: TRBJ2-5
length: 13
V: TRBV6-5
CDR3: CASNKRGKETQYF
DNA: TGTGCCAGCAACAAAAGGGGGAAAGAGACCCAGTACTTC